The T cell receptor beta chain described here comes from a study of naive and memory T cell subsets. Overall study results and limits: Especially in CD8 cells, naive repertoires contained a few larger clonotypes, possibly CD45RA-re-expressing memory cells. Clonotypes are single alpha or beta chains, not paired receptors. No ground truth validated the naive and memory repertoire findings.

Of note for this clonotype: Its antigen remains unknown.

CDR3 size: 14 residues. Per the germline V gene, CDR1 is MDHEN and CDR2 is SYDVKM. Trimming removed 7 bases from V and 5 bases from J, with 15 bases in between. An equimolar mix of two oligonucleotides served as the beta constant-region primer for TRBC1 and TRBC2. The ligated cDNA underwent four PCR rounds using SP2 and nested alpha and beta constant-region primers. A 12-nucleotide UMI and the SP2 primer were added to the cDNA 3' end by oligonucleotide ligation. Each CDR3 protein is one row after TCRdb ran MiXCR on the UMI-ligation and nested PCR reads. Among about 99,000 distinct CDR3 sequences, about 14% were seen once, and the ten largest hold around 2.7%.

The chain has TRBV28 and TRBJ1-5, with D perhaps matching TRBD1 (5 bases). What was sequenced was naive CD8+ T cells from blood. The source is a human donor in good health. CDR3: CASIPWGRHQPQHF. The CDR3 coding sequence is TGTGCCAGCATCCCATGGGGCCGCCATCAGCCCCAGCATTTT.